Given below is one T cell receptor beta chain in context. These data originate in a study of blood T cell repertoires in COVID-19. Study details: Material from acute and convalescent COVID-19 was sourced from the United States, Italy and Spain.

With 4 bases removed from V and 3 bases from J, the gap between germline ends came to 13 bases. The CDR3 extends over 15 amino acids. In germline, CDR1 is SGHNT, CDR2 YYREEE (reference sequence). Repertoires were generated with immunoSEQ multiplex PCR, while TCRdb's copy carries only in-frame clones and drops some. The sample shows around 200,000 clones, around 80% of them seen only once. This sequence originates from a woman aged 70-85 years with acute or convalescent COVID-19. The sequencing input was peripheral blood. The chain joins TRBV5-4 to TRBJ1-4; D is perhaps TRBD1 (6 bases). CDR3 region: CASSVDSPSNEKLFF. The CDR3 DNA reads TGTGCCAGCAGCGTGGACAGTCCTTCTAATGAAAAACTGTTTTTT.